These 20 T cell receptor beta chains were all obtained from the same sample, sequenced in a study of blood T cells in healthy people across ages. PCR was performed a second time for about 7 to 12 cycles using a sample-barcoded 5' primer and a J-beta primer mix. TCRdb reanalysed the 5' RACE reads using MiXCR and keeps one entry per CDR3 protein. The data hold 800,000 to 900,000 distinct CDR3 sequences, with 55% to 65% observed a single time. Sample: blood. These receptors were collected from a man aged 25 to 45 in good health.

This clonotype came up once. V gene TRBV6-5 combines with J gene TRBJ2-4; possible D gene TRBD1, 5 bases. The J call may be wrong; the DNA end is better matched by TRBJ2-5. CDR1 is MNHEY and CDR2 is SVGAGI in the germline V gene. The CDR3 contains 14 residues. The CDR3 is CASTPRADQETQYF. CDR3 in DNA: TGTGCCAGCACCCCCAGGGCAGATCAAGAGACCCAGTACTTC.

The chain employs TRBV12-3 or TRBV12-4 and TRBJ1-2; 8 bases match TRBD1. This CDR3 contains 19 residues. The ends lost 3 bases at V and 1 base at J; junction bases unmatched: 16. For the CDR3, the DNA is TGTGCCAGCAGTTTTGCGCCGGGACAGGCAGGGGGTTTTAACTATGGCTACACCTTC. Its protein is CASSFAPGQAGGFNYGYTF.

The chain joins TRBV5-1 to TRBJ2-2; D might be TRBD1 or TRBD2, each matching 5 bases. Between the trimmed V and J ends, which lost 5 bases and 3 bases, there was a span of 17 bases. The CDR3 is made up of 16 amino acids. The germline gives CDR1 SGHRS, CDR2 YFSETQ. The CDR3 region has the DNA TGCGCCAGCAGAGCCCCCCCGGGGCCCTACACCGGGGAGCTGTTTTTT. Its translation is CASRAPPGPYTGELFF.

The V and J genes are TRBV10-3 and TRBJ1-6, with D unclear. The V gene lost 2 bases and the J gene lost 0 bases, with 11 bases spanning the gap. Germline V CDR1 and CDR2: ENHRY, SYGVKD. This CDR3 is 17 amino acids long. CDR3 amino acids: CAISERTVSSYNSPLHF. The CDR3 DNA follows: TGTGCCATCAGTGAGAGGACGGTTAGCTCCTATAATTCACCCCTCCACTTT.

The chain combines TRBV10-3 with TRBJ2-7; 8 bases fit TRBD1. Germline V gene lookup returns CDR1 ENHRY and CDR2 SYGVKD. The CDR3 has 13 residues. V was clipped by 6 bases and J by 2 bases; unmatched bases: 3. CDR3 sequence: CAISEQGAYEQYF. CDR3 DNA sequence: TGTGCCATCAGCGAACAGGGGGCCTACGAGCAGTACTTC.

The chain is built from TRBV2 and TRBJ1-5; no definite D call. CDR3 length: 13 amino acids. The V end lost 7 bases, the J end lost 3 bases, and 10 bases lay between the germline ends. Germline CDR1 SNHLY, CDR2 FYNNEI. CDR3 DNA: TGTGCCAGCAAGGGAAGTTTCAATCAGCCCCAGCATTTT. Translating it yields CASKGSFNQPQHF.

This chain connects TRBV7-2 to TRBJ2-1, with 8 bases that match TRBD2. The CDR3 totals 16 residues. The V gene's germline CDR1 is SGHTA and CDR2 FQGNSA. V shed 1 base and J 7 bases; nucleotides not matched to a gene: 9. The CDR3 is CASSLVIAGNVNEQFF. CDR3 bases: TGTGCCAGCAGCTTAGTTATAGCGGGGAATGTGAATGAGCAGTTCTTC.

This clonotype was recorded only once. The chain recombines TRBV15 with TRBJ1-6; D gene unclear. There are 14 residues in the CDR3. V shed 0 bases and J shed 7 bases, with 7 bases lying between them. CDR1 and CDR2 from the germline V gene are LNHNV and YYDKDF (reference sequence). CDR3 sequence: CATSRDYGNSPLHF. Here the CDR3 DNA reads TGTGCCACCAGCAGAGATTACGGGAATTCACCCCTCCACTTT.

This clonotype occurred once. The chain's CDR3 is CAGRESPDYGYTF. For the CDR3, the DNA is TGTGCCGGACGGGAGTCCCCGGACTATGGCTACACCTTC. The genes are TRBV6-2 or TRBV6-3 and TRBJ1-2, with unresolved D. Trimming removed 11 bases at V and 3 bases at J, with 16 bases between. The CDR3 has 13 amino acids. Germline V gene sequence: CDR1 MNHEY, CDR2 SVGEGT.

In its sample, this clonotype was seen a few times. The genes are TRBV5-6 and TRBJ2-4; unclear D gene. The better agreement between TRBJ2-7 and the DNA end casts doubt on the J call. Germline loops: CDR1 SGHDT, CDR2 YYEEEE. CDR3 size: 13 residues. CDR3 protein: CASRLGFTYEQYF. The DNA for the CDR3 is TGTGCCAGCCGTCTTGGGTTCACCTACGAGCAGTACTTC.

A few counts support this clonotype. The J gene is TRBJ1-2, the V gene TRBV25-1, with a weak D call TRBD1 (6 bases). The ends were cut back, 6 bases at V and 8 bases at J, with 19 bases in the middle. Germline CDR1 and CDR2: MGHDK and SYGVNS. The CDR3 extends over 14 amino acids. CDR3 DNA: TGTGCCAGCAGCCCCGGGGCAGGGGTACGAGGCTACACCTTC. As protein: CASSPGAGVRGYTF.

This clonotype was detected a few times. V gene TRBV15 combines with J gene TRBJ2-4; D not certain. V was pared by 0 bases and J by 9 bases, with 6 bases between. The CDR3 runs 12 residues. The germline gives CDR1 LNHNV, CDR2 YYDKDF (reference sequence). CDR3 sequence: CATSREEGIQYF. In DNA form, the CDR3 reads TGTGCCACCAGCAGAGAAGAAGGCATTCAGTACTTC.

The gene calls are TRBV3-1 and TRBJ2-1, with D unresolved. Germline values: CDR1 LGHDT, CDR2 YNNKEL (reference sequence). V was trimmed by 3 bases and J by 12 bases, leaving 12 bases between them. The CDR3 runs to 12 residues. Here the CDR3 reads CASSQTRAGQFF. CDR3 nucleotide sequence: TGTGCCAGCAGCCAGACCCGTGCTGGGCAGTTCTTC.

About this clonotype itself: One end of the junction varies from germline; a read error may be responsible. The chain joins TRBV6-5 to TRBJ2-1, with D tentatively TRBD2 (5 bases). The CDR3 length is 15 residues. Germline CDR1 reads MNHEY; CDR2 reads SVGAGI. The CDR3 DNA follows: TGTGCCAGCACCCAAGGACTTTCTCCTTACAATGATCAGTTCTTC. Its translation: CASTQGLSPYNDQFF.

The rearrangement links TRBV7-9 to TRBJ2-3, with 7 bases lining up with TRBD1. The CDR3 has 16 residues. Germline lookup yields CDR1 SEHNR and CDR2 FQNEAQ (reference sequence). V trimming: 7 bases; J trimming: 4 bases; junction bases outside the gene matches: 14. The CDR3 reads CASTLFTQGVSDTQYF. The DNA of the CDR3 is TGTGCCAGCACCCTGTTCACTCAGGGGGTATCAGATACGCAGTATTTT.

The chain links TRBV6-1 to TRBJ1-5, with D hard to call. CDR1 MNHNS and CDR2 SASEGT come from the germline V gene. The CDR3 has 13 residues. Trimming took off 2 bases at V and 2 bases at J, with 4 bases between the two ends. The CDR3 is CASSEFGNQPQHF. In DNA form, the CDR3 reads TGTGCCAGCAGTGAATTCGGCAATCAGCCCCAGCATTTT.

This rearrangement joins TRBV4-2 to TRBJ2-5; no definite D call. The germline V gene has CDR1 LGHNA and CDR2 YNFKEQ. V was clipped by 3 bases and J by 0 bases, with 11 bases between them. The CDR3 extends over 15 amino acids. The CDR3, as DNA: TGTGCCAGCAGCCACGTATCAGGAAACCAAGAGACCCAGTACTTC. Protein: CASSHVSGNQETQYF.

This clonotype has just a few counts. CDR3 in amino acids: CASSQTSGGTYNEQFF. CDR3 sequence (DNA): TGTGCCAGCAGTCAGACTAGCGGGGGGACCTACAATGAGCAGTTCTTC. The V call is TRBV6-5, the J call TRBJ2-1, with 13 bases identical to TRBD2. From germline, CDR1 is MNHEY and CDR2 SVGAGI. The ends lost 5 bases at V and 2 bases at J; junction bases unmatched: 3. CDR3 length equals 16 residues.

Comments on this clonotype: Mismatch with germline at one junction end may stem from a read error. The rearrangement links TRBV5-5 to TRBJ2-7; D ambiguous. The CDR3 is 13 amino acids. Germline V gene data show CDR1 as SGHKS and CDR2 as YYEKEE (reference sequence). The CDR3 protein is CASGLVLGFEQYF. As DNA, the CDR3 is TGTGCCAGCGGCTTGGTTTTGGGCTTCGAGCAGTACTTC.

The V gene is TRBV27, the J gene TRBJ1-2; no clear D. This CDR3 comprises 13 residues. Per germline, CDR1 MNHEY and CDR2 SMNVEV (reference sequence). V was cut by 5 bases and J by 8 bases, with 15 bases left in between. The CDR3 nucleotides read TGTGCCAGCAGTCCGGCAGAAGGTTTGGGCTACACCTTC. As protein: CASSPAEGLGYTF.